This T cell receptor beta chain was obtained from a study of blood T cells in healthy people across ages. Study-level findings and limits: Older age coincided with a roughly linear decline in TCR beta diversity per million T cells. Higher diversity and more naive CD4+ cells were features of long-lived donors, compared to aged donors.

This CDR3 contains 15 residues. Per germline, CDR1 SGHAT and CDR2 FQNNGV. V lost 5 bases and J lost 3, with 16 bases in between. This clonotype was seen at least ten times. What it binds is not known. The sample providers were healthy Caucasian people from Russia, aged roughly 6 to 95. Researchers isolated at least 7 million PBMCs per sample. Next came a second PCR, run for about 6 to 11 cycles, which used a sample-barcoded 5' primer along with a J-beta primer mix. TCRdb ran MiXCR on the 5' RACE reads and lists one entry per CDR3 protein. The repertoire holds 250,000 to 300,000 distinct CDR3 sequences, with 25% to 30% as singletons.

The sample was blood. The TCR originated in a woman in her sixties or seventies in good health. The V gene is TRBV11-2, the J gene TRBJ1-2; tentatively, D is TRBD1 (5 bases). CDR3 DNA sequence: TGTGCCAGCAGCGCCTTGGGCCAGGGCCACTATGGCTACACCTTC. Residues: CASSALGQGHYGYTF.